This TCR beta chain comes out of a study of OX40 agonist ivuxolimab in advanced cancers. TCRdb keeps only in-frame clones here, not all; method: immunoSEQ multiplex PCR. Among under 50,000 clones, 75% to 90% were seen once, and the ten largest hold 0.38%. This CDR3 has 13 amino acids. Between the trimmed V and J ends, which lost 4 bases and 2 bases, there was a span of 9 bases. The germline V gene has CDR1 SGHTA and CDR2 FQGNSA. The rearrangement links TRBV7-2 to TRBJ2-7; D remains ambiguous. This TCR was recovered from an adult with an advanced solid tumor such as melanoma, head and neck, liver or kidney cancer. Here the sequenced sample was CD4+ or CD8+ T cells sorted from blood, taken in a trial of the OX40 agonist ivuxolimab. The chain's CDR3 is CASSSTLAYEQYF. CDR3 DNA sequence: TGTGCCAGCAGCTCGACACTCGCCTACGAGCAGTACTTC.